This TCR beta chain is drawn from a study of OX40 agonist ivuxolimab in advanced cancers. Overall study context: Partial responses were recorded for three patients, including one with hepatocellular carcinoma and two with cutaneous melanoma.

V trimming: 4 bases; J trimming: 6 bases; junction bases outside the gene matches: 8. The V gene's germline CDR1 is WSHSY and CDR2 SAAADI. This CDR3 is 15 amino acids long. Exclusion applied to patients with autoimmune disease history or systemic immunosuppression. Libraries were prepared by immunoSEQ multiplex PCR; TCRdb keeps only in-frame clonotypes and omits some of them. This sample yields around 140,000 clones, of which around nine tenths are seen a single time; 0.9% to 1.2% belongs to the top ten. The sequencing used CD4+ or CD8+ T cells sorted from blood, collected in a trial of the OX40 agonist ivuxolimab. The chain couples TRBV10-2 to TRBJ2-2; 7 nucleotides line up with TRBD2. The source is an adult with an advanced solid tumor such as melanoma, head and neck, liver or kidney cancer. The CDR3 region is CASSGLAALSGELFF. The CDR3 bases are TGCGCCAGCAGTGGACTAGCCGCCCTCTCCGGGGAGCTGTTTTTT.